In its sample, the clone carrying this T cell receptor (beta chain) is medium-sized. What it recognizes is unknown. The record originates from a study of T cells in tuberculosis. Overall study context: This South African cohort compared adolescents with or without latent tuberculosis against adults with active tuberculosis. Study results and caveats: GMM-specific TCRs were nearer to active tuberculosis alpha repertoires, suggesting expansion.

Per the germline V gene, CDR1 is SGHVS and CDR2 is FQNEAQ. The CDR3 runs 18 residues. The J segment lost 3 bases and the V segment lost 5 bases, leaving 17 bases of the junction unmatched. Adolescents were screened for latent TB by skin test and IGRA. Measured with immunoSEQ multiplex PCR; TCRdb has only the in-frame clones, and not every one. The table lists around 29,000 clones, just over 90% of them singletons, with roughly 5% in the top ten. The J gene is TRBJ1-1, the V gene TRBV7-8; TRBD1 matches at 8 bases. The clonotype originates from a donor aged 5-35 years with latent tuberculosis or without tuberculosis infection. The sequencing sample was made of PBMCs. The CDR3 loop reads CASSHIAGGDEADTEAFF. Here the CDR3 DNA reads TGTGCCAGCAGCCACATTGCAGGGGGCGACGAAGCGGACACTGAAGCTTTCTTT.